A single count supports the clone carrying this T cell receptor beta chain. Other DNA sequences from this sample encode an identical CDR3 as well. Using immunoSEQ multiplex PCR, the repertoire was profiled, and TCRdb retains in-frame clones only, with some absent. Among 950,000 to 1,300,000 clones, more than 65% were seen once, and the ten largest hold approximately 1.5%. The sample is drawn from a study of shared clonotypes between healthy human individuals. The CDR3 loop spans 15 amino acids. Trimming took 0 bases from V and 1 from J, leaving 7 bases between them. Germline lookup yields CDR1 SGHRS and CDR2 YFSETQ.

Sequenced: memory CD4+ T cells sorted from blood. The subset was: CD45RA-negative fraction. The rearrangement links TRBV5-1 to TRBJ2-2, with D hard to call. The clonotype comes from a man younger than 35 in good health. Here the CDR3 DNA reads TGCGCCAGCAGCTTGGGTCAGGTGAACACCGGGGAGCTGTTTTTT. The encoded protein is CASSLGQVNTGELFF.